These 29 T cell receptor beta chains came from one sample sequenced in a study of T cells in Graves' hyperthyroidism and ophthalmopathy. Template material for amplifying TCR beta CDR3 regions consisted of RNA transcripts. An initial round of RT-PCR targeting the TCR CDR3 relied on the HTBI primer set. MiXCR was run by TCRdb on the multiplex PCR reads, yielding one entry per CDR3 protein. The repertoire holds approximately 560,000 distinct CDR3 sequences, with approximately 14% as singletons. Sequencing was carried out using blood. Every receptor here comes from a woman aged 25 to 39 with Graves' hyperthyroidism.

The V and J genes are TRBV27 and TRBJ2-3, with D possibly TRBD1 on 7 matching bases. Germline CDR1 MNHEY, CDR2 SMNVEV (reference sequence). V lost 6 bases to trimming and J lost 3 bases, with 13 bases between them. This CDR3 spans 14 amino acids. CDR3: CASSRGVVTDTQYF. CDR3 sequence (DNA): TGTGCCAGCAGCAGGGGGGTCGTGACAGATACGCAGTATTTT.

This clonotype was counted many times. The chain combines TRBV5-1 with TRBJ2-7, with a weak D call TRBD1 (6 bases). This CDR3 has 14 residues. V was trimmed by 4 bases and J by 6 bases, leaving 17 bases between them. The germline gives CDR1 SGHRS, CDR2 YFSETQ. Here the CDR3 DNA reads TGCGCCAGCAGCCCCCGAGGACAGTCTGCCGAGCAGTACTTC. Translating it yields CASSPRGQSAEQYF.

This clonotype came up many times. This CDR3 reads CASSSDRVDTGELFF. The CDR3 coding sequence is TGTGCCAGCAGCTCTGACAGGGTCGACACCGGGGAGCTGTTTTTT. The V call is TRBV7-3, the J call TRBJ2-2; 7 bases agree with TRBD1. The germline V gene encodes CDR1 SGHTA and CDR2 FQGTGA. CDR3 length: 15 residues. The V gene end was trimmed by 4 bases and the J gene end by 3 bases; junction bases not matched to a gene: 5.

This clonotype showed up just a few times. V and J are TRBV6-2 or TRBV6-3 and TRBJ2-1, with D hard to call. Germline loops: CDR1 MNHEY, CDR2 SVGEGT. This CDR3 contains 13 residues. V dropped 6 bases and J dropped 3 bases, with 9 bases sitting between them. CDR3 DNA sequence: TGTGCCAGCAGACTCACACGCTACAATGAGCAGTTCTTC. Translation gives CASRLTRYNEQFF.

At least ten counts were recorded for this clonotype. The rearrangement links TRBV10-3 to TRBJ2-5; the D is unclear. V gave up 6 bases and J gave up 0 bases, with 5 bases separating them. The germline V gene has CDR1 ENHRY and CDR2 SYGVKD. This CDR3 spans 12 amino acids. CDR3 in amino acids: CAIRSDQETQYF. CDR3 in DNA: TGTGCCATCAGGTCCGACCAAGAGACCCAGTACTTC.

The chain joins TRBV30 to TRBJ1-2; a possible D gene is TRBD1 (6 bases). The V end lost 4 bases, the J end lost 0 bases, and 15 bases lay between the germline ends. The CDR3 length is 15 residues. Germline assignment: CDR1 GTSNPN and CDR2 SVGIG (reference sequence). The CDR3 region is CAWTTRGRSNYGYTF. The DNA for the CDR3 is TGTGCCTGGACCACGAGGGGGAGATCTAACTATGGCTACACCTTC.

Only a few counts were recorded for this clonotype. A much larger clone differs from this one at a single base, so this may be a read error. In DNA form, the CDR3 reads TGTGTCAGCAGTCCCGACGACAGGCCCCTCCACTTT. This gives the protein CVSSPDDRPLHF. The chain recombines TRBV28 with TRBJ1-6; weak D call: TRBD1 (6 bases). This CDR3 spans 12 amino acids. Germline V gives CDR1 MDHEN, CDR2 SYDVKM.

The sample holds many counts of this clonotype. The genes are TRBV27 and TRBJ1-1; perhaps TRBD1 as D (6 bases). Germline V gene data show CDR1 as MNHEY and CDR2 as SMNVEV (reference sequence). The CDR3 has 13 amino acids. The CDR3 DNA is TGTGCTACGTCTACAGGGATCAACACTGAAGCTTTCTTT. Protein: CATSTGINTEAFF.

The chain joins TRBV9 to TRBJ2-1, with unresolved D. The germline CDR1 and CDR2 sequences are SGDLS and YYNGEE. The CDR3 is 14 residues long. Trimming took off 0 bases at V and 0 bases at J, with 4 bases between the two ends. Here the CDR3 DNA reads TGTGCCAGCAGCGTAGTAAGCTCCTACAATGAGCAGTTCTTC. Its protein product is CASSVVSSYNEQFF.

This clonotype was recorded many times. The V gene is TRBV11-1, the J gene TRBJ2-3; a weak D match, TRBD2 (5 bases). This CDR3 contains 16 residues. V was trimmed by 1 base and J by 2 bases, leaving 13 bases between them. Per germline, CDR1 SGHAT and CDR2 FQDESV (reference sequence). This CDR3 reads CASSLGWEPYTDTQYF. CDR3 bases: TGTGCCAGCAGCTTAGGTTGGGAGCCATACACAGATACGCAGTATTTT.

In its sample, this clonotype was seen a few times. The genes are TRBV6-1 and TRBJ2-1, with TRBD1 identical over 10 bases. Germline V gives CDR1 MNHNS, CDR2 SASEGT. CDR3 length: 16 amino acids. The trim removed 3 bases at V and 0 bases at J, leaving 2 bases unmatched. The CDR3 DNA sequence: TGTGCCAGCAGTGAGGGGACAGGGGCCTCCTACAATGAGCAGTTCTTC. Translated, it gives CASSEGTGASYNEQFF.

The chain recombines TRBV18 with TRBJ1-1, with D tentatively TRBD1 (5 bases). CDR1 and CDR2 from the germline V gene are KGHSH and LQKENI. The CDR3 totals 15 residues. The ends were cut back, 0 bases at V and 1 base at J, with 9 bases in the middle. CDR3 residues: CASSPPAGQNTEAFF. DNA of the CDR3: TGTGCCAGCTCACCACCGGCAGGGCAGAACACTGAAGCTTTCTTT.

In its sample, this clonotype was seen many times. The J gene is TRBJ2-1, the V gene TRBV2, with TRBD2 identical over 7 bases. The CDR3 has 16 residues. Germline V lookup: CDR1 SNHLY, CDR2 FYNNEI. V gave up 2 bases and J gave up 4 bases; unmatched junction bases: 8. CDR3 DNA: TGTGCCAGCAGTGAACCCCGCGGGGAGGGTTACAATGAGCAGTTCTTC. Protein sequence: CASSEPRGEGYNEQFF.

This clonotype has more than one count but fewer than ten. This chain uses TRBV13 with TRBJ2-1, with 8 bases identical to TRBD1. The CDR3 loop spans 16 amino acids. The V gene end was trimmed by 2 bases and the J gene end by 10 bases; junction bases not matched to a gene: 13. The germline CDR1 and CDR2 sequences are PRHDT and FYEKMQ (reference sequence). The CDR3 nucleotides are TGTGCCAGCAGCTTATTTCGACAGGGGCGAATATGGGAGCAGTTCTTC. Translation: CASSLFRQGRIWEQFF. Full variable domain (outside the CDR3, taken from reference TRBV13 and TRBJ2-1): AAGVIQSPRHLIKEKRETATLKCYPIPRHDTVYWYQQGPGQDPQFLISFYEKMQSDKGSIPDRFSAQQFSDYHSELNMSSLELGDSALYFCASSLFRQGRIWEQFFGPGTRLTVL.

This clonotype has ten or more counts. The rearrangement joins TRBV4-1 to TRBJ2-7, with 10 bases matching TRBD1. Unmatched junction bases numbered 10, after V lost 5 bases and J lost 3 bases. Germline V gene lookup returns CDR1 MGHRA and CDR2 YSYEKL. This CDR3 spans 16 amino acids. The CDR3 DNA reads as TGCGCCAGCAGCTCCGCCCCGGGACAGGGGATCTACGAGCAGTACTTC. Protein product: CASSSAPGQGIYEQYF.

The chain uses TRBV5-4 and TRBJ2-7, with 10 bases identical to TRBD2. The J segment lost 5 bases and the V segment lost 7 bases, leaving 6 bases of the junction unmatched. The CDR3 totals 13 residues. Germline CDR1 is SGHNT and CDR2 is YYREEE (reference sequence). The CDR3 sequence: CASPSGSRNEQYF. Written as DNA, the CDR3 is TGTGCCAGCCCTAGCGGGAGTAGGAACGAGCAGTACTTC.

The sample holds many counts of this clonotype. CDR3 DNA: TGTGCCAGCAGCTTAGGACCCCGGGAGGCGAACACCGGGGAGCTGTTTTTT. Amino acids: CASSLGPREANTGELFF. The chain links TRBV11-2 to TRBJ2-2; 7 bases match TRBD2. Germline CDR1 reads SGHAT; CDR2 reads FQNNGV. The CDR3 length is 17 residues. V dropped 1 base and J dropped 0; count of bases not matched to a gene: 5.

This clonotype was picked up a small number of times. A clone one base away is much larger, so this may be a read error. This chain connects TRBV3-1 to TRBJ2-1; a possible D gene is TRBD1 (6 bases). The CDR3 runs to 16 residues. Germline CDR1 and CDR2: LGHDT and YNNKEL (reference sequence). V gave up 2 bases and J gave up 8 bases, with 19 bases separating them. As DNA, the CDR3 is TGTGCCAGCAGCCAACTGGAAGGACAGCCGAGCGATGAGCAGTTCTTC. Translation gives CASSQLEGQPSDEQFF.

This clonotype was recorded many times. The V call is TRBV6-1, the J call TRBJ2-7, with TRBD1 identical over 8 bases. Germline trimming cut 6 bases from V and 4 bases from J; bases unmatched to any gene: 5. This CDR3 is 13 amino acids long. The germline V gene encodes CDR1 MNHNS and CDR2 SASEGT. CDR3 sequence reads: CASSDRGYYEQYF. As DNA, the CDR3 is TGTGCCAGCAGCGACAGGGGATATTACGAGCAGTACTTC.

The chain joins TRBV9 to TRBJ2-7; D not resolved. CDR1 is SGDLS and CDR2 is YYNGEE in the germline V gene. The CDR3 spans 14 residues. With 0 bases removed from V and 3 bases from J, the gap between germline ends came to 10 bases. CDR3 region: CASSVGSVNYEQYF. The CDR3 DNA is TGTGCCAGCAGCGTAGGCTCAGTCAACTACGAGCAGTACTTC. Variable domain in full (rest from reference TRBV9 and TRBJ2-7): DSGVTQTPKHLITATGQRVTLRCSPRSGDLSVYWYQQSLDQGLQFLIQYYNGEERAKGNILERFSAQQFPDLHSELNLSSLELGDSALYFCASSVGSVNYEQYFGPGTRLTVT.

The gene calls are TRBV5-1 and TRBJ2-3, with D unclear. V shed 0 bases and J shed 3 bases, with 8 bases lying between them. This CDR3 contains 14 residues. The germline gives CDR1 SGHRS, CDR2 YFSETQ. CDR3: CASSLDMRTDTQYF. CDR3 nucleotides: TGCGCCAGCAGCTTGGATATGAGAACAGATACGCAGTATTTT.

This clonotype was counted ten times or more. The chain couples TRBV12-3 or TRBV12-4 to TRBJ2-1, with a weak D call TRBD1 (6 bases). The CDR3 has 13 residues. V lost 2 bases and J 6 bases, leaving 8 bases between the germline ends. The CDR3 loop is CASSLQGLNEQFF. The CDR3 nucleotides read TGTGCCAGCAGTTTACAGGGGCTCAATGAGCAGTTCTTC.

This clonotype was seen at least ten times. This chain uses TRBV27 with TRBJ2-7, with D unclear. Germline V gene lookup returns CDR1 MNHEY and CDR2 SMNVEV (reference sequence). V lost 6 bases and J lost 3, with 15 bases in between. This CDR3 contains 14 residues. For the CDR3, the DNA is TGTGCCAGCAGCGCCGTTGGACGGATCTACGAGCAGTACTTC. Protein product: CASSAVGRIYEQYF.

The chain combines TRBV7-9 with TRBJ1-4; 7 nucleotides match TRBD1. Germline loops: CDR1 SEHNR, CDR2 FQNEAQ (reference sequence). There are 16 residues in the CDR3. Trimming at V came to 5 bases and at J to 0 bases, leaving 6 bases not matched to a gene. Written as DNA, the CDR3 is TGTGCCAGCAGCCCCCGGGACAGCACAACTAATGAAAAACTGTTTTTT. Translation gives CASSPRDSTTNEKLFF.

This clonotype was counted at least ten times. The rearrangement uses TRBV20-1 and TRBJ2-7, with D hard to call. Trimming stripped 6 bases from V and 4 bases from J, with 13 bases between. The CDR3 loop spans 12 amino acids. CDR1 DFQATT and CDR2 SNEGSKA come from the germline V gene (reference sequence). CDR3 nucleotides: TGCAGTGCCACAGCCTCCTCTTACGAGCAGTACTTC. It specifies CSATASSYEQYF.

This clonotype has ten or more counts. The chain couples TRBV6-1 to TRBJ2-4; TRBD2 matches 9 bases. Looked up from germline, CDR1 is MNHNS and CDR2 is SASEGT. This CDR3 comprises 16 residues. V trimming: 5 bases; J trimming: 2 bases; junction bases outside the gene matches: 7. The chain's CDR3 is CASSWREGWSKNIQYF. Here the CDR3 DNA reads TGTGCCAGCAGTTGGCGGGAGGGGTGGTCCAAAAACATTCAGTACTTC.

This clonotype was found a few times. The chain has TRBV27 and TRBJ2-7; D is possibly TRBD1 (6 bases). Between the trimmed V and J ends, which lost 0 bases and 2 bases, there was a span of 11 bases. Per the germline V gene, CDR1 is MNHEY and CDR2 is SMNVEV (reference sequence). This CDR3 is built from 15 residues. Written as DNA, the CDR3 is TGTGCCAGCAGTTTATCGGCAGGGGTAGCCTACGAGCAGTACTTC. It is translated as CASSLSAGVAYEQYF.

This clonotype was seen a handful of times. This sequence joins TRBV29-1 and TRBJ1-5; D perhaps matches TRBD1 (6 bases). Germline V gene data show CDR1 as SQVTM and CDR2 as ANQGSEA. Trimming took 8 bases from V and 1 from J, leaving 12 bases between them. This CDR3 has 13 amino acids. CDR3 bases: TGCAGCACCGAACAGGGAAGCAATCAGCCCCAGCATTTT. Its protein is CSTEQGSNQPQHF.

The chain's CDR3 is CAWTQRVTNYEQYF. As DNA, the CDR3 is TGTGCCTGGACTCAGCGGGTGACTAACTACGAGCAGTACTTC. V is TRBV30 and J is TRBJ2-7, with D maybe TRBD2 (6 bases). The V end lost 4 bases, the J end lost 3 bases, and 16 bases lay between the germline ends. This CDR3 contains 14 residues. The germline gives CDR1 GTSNPN, CDR2 SVGIG (reference sequence).